This is a list of T cell receptor beta chains from one sample in a study of OX40 agonist ivuxolimab in advanced cancers. Data came from immunoSEQ multiplex PCR; TCRdb stores just in-frame clones and leaves some out. The sample carries around 82,000 clones, almost 90% recorded once. Sample: CD4+ or CD8+ T cells sorted from blood, taken in a trial of the OX40 agonist ivuxolimab. These receptors came from an adult with an advanced solid tumor such as melanoma, head and neck, liver or kidney cancer. CDR3s include the opening cysteine and the closing phenylalanine or tryptophan.

cdr3_aa	v_call	j_call
CASSTSGLHNEQFF	TRBV6-5	TRBJ2-1
CATRQGAGNTIYF	TRBV19	TRBJ1-3
CASSVEEGQPQHF	TRBV9	TRBJ1-5
CASITAVQEDTQYF	TRBV5-8	TRBJ2-3
CASREGTVGQPQHF	TRBV2	TRBJ1-5
CASSLSTSGKYEQYF	TRBV7-9	TRBJ2-7
CASRLAGVDGELFF	TRBV9	TRBJ2-2
CAINPGTGVRDTQYF	TRBV10-3	TRBJ2-3
CAWSVYMAGGGEQYF	TRBV30	TRBJ2-7
CASSVGINEQFF	TRBV9	TRBJ2-1
CASSPNAGGTEAFF	TRBV18	TRBJ1-1
CASSPSTGAYGYTF	TRBV27	TRBJ1-2
CASREGDFRDEQFF	TRBV27	TRBJ2-1
CASSGPQTEEKLFF	TRBV28	TRBJ1-4
CASSPGTGRANEKLFF	TRBV5-6	TRBJ1-4
CASSTSGRAIHEQYF	TRBV27	TRBJ2-7
CASSIGGSGTETQYF	TRBV19	TRBJ2-5
CASRRYSGSTDTQYF	TRBV6-5	TRBJ2-3
CASTTYDSNTGELFF	TRBV5-1	TRBJ2-2
CASSIRGGEQYF	TRBV27	TRBJ2-7
CAWGQNTGELFF	TRBV30	TRBJ2-2
CASSLATDTQYF	TRBV5-4	TRBJ2-3
CAITARENSPLHF	TRBV10-3	TRBJ1-6
CASSLEPTTYNEQFF	TRBV7-3	TRBJ2-1
CASSDTGELFF	TRBV25-1	TRBJ2-2
CASSPGLAGPYEQYF	TRBV11-2	TRBJ2-7
CASPTGAGGSTDTQYF	TRBV23-1	TRBJ2-3